Listed here are 9 T cell receptor beta chains from one sample, sequenced in a study of blood T cells in healthy people across ages. Primed by a sample-barcoded 5' primer and a J-beta primer mix, a second PCR proceeded for 7 to 11 cycles. One entry per CDR3 protein results from TCRdb running MiXCR on the 5' RACE reads. The table lists some 880,000 distinct CDR3 sequences, roughly 40% of them singletons, with 10% to 15% in the top ten. The specimen was blood. These receptors all stem from a man aged 18-30 years in good health.

This clonotype was detected ten times or more. The rearrangement links TRBV5-6 to TRBJ2-1, with no clear D. V lost 0 bases to trimming and J lost 5 bases, with 6 bases between them. CDR3 length equals 13 residues. Germline loops: CDR1 SGHDT, CDR2 YYEEEE. The CDR3 reads CASSLVGNNEQFF. The CDR3 bases are TGTGCCAGCAGCTTGGTTGGAAACAATGAGCAGTTCTTC. Full variable domain (rest looked up from reference TRBV5-6 and TRBJ2-1): DAGVTQSPTHLIKTRGQQVTLRCSPKSGHDTVSWYQQALGQGPQFIFQYYEEEERQRGNFPDRFSGHQFPNYSSELNVNALLLGDSALYLCASSLVGNNEQFFGPGTRLTVL.

This clonotype was recorded a few times. J is TRBJ1-5 and V is TRBV12-3 or TRBV12-4; D may be TRBD1 (5 bases). This CDR3 has 13 residues. V was shortened by 5 bases and J by 4 bases, with 9 bases between the two germline ends. The CDR3 DNA sequence: TGTGCCAGCAGTGTAGGGGAGAATCAGCCCCAGCATTTT. Protein product: CASSVGENQPQHF.

The chain links TRBV9 to TRBJ1-4, with a tentative D call TRBD1 (6 bases). The V and J ends lost 4 bases and 8 bases respectively, with 21 bases between them. The germline V gene has CDR1 SGDLS and CDR2 YYNGEE. This CDR3 is built from 16 residues. For the CDR3, the DNA is TGTGCCAGCAGCCCCCGCCCGTGGGGGCGGGAGGAAAAACTGTTTTTT. This sequence encodes CASSPRPWGREEKLFF.

The chain couples TRBV12-3 or TRBV12-4 to TRBJ1-2, with D perhaps matching TRBD1 (6 bases). V was clipped by 2 bases and J by 7 bases, with 14 bases between them. The CDR3 is 14 amino acids. In DNA form, the CDR3 reads TGTGCCAGCAGTTTAAGAAGGGGGTTAGGTGGCTACACCTTC. It translates to CASSLRRGLGGYTF.

This clonotype was observed a few times. This chain uses TRBV10-3 with TRBJ1-1; no clear D. This CDR3 region has 16 residues. Germline loops: CDR1 ENHRY, CDR2 SYGVKD. V shed 0 bases and J shed 6 bases, with 17 bases lying between them. CDR3 coding DNA: TGTGCCATCAGTGAGTCGGCGGGTCTCCAGGCTCCTGAAGCTTTCTTT. Translated, it gives CAISESAGLQAPEAFF.

The chain employs TRBV5-6 and TRBJ2-1; maybe TRBD1 (6 bases). Trimming cost V 5 bases and J 3 bases, with 12 bases left between them. The CDR3 is made up of 14 amino acids. In germline, CDR1 is SGHDT, CDR2 YYEEEE. CDR3 DNA sequence: TGTGCCAGCAGTTATTGGACAGTCTACAATGAGCAGTTCTTC. Amino acid sequence: CASSYWTVYNEQFF. Full variable domain (remainder filled in from reference TRBV5-6 and TRBJ2-1): DAGVTQSPTHLIKTRGQQVTLRCSPKSGHDTVSWYQQALGQGPQFIFQYYEEEERQRGNFPDRFSGHQFPNYSSELNVNALLLGDSALYLCASSYWTVYNEQFFGPGTRLTVL.

This chain uses TRBV28 with TRBJ1-5, with D perhaps matching TRBD1 (6 bases). Germline-derived CDR1 and CDR2 are MDHEN and SYDVKM. Between the trimmed V and J ends, which lost 4 bases and 1 base, there was a span of 17 bases. The CDR3 extends over 17 amino acids. For the CDR3, the DNA is TGTGCCAGCAGTTCCCTCCCGACAGGCCTCAGCAATCAGCCCCAGCATTTT. This gives the protein CASSSLPTGLSNQPQHF.

This clonotype was detected ten times or more. CDR3 DNA: TGCAGTGTTGCAGGTCGGTCCGAGCAGTACTTC. This gives the protein CSVAGRSEQYF. The J gene is TRBJ2-7, the V gene TRBV20-1, with D hard to call. Trimming removed 7 bases at V and 6 bases at J, with 13 bases between. The germline gives CDR1 DFQATT, CDR2 SNEGSKA (reference sequence). The CDR3 is made up of 11 amino acids.

This clonotype showed up many times. The genes are TRBV9 and TRBJ2-7; 8 nucleotides align to TRBD2. This CDR3 has 15 residues. CDR1 is SGDLS, CDR2 YYNGEE, per germline. The V gene end was trimmed by 3 bases and the J gene end by 3 bases; junction bases not matched to a gene: 8. The CDR3: CASSGTGTSDYEQYF. CDR3 DNA: TGTGCCAGCAGCGGAACCGGGACTAGTGACTACGAGCAGTACTTC. The variable domain in full, with the rest retrieved from reference TRBV9 and TRBJ2-7, is DSGVTQTPKHLITATGQRVTLRCSPRSGDLSVYWYQQSLDQGLQFLIQYYNGEERAKGNILERFSAQQFPDLHSELNLSSLELGDSALYFCASSGTGTSDYEQYFGPGTRLTVT.